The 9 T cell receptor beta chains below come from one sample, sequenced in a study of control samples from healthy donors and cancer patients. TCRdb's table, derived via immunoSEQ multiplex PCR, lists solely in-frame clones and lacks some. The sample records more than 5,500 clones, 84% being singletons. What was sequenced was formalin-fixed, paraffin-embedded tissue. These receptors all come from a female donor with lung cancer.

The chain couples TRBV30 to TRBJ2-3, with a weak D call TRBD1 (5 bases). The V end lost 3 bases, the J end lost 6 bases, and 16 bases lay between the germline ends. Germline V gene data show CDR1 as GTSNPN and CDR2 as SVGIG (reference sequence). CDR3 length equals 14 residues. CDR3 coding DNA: TGTGCCTGGAGCGACGGACATACCGGGGATACGCAGTATTTT. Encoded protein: CAWSDGHTGDTQYF.

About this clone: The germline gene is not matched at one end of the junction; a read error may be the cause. The CDR3 nucleotides read TGTGCTAGCAGCTTTTACTTACAAGAGACCCAGTACTTC. Its translation is CASSFYLQETQYF. The chain uses TRBV7-7 and TRBJ2-5; D unresolved. The V gene's germline CDR1 is SSHAT and CDR2 FNYEAQ (reference sequence). CDR3 size: 13 residues.

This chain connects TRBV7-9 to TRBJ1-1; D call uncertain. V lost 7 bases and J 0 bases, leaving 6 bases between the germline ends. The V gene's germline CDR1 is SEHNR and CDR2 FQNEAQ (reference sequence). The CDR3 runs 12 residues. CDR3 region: CASNYMNTEAFF. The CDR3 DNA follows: TGTGCCAGCAACTACATGAACACTGAAGCTTTCTTT.

CDR3 region: CASTSGRVNTEAFF. In DNA, the CDR3 is TGTGCCAGCACCTCCGGACGGGTTAACACTGAAGCTTTCTTT. The V and J genes are TRBV2 and TRBJ1-1; the D is unclear. Germline CDR1 is SNHLY and CDR2 is FYNNEI. The CDR3 totals 14 residues. Trimming pared 7 bases from V and 2 bases from J, leaving 14 bases between.

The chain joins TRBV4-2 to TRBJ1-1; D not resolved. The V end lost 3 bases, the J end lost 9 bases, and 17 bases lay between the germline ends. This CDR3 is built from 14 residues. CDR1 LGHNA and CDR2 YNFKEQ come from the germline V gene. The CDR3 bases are TGTGCCAGCAGCCACAAAGACACCGGGAAGAAAGCTTTCTTT. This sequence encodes CASSHKDTGKKAFF.

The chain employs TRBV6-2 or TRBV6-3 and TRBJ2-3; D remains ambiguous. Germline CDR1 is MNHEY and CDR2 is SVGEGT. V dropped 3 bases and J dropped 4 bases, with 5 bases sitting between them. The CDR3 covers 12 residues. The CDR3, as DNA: TGTGCCAGCAGTTATTTCCCAGATACGCAGTATTTT. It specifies CASSYFPDTQYF.

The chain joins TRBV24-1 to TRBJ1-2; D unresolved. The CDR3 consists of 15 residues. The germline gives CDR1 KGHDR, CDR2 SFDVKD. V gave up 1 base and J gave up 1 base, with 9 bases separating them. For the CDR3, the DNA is TGTGCCACCAGTGATTTCCGGGGAATTAACTATGGCTACACCTTC. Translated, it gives CATSDFRGINYGYTF.

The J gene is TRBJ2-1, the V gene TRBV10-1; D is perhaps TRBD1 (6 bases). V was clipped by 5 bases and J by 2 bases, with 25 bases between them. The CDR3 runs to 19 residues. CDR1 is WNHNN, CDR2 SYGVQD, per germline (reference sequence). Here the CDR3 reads CASSYGGPYPGQPYNEQFF. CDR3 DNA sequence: TGCGCCAGCAGTTATGGGGGTCCCTACCCGGGACAACCCTACAATGAGCAGTTCTTC.

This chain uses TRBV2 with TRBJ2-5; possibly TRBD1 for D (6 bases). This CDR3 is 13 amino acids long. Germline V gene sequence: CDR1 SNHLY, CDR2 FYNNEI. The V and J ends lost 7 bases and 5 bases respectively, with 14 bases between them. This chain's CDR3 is CASNLGGRETQYF. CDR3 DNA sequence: TGTGCCAGCAATCTAGGGGGACGGGAGACCCAGTACTTC.